The clone carrying this T cell receptor beta chain was observed at least ten times. Its antigen remains unknown. V shed 0 bases and J shed 8 bases, with 11 bases lying between them. From germline, CDR1 is LGHNA and CDR2 YSLEER. The CDR3 extends over 15 amino acids. Thyroid ultrasound, orbital computed tomography, TRAb, serum thyroxine and clinical symptoms formed the basis of diagnosis. The data were obtained in a study of Graves' ophthalmopathy and Graves' hyperthyroidism. Overall study: Pretreatment peripheral blood was obtained at initial diagnosis.

Study results and caveats: Most thyroid clonotypes expanded beyond 0.001 frequency were also found in blood.

Amplified TCR beta CDR3 regions were obtained using RNA transcripts as template. HTBI primers were employed in first-round RT-PCR, then a second-round multiplex PCR followed. A single record per CDR3 protein comes from TCRdb applying MiXCR to the multiplex PCR reads. The sample carries approximately 640,000 distinct CDR3 sequences, about 40% recorded once. Sample: peripheral blood. The source of this sequence is an adult man with Graves' ophthalmopathy. The chain combines TRBV4-3 with TRBJ1-6; D unresolved. The CDR3 coding sequence is TGCGCCAGCAGCCAAGATGGCCAAAGCCATTCACCCCTCCACTTT. Encoded protein: CASSQDGQSHSPLHF.